This T cell receptor beta chain was found in a study of blood T cell repertoires in COVID-19. The wider study: Material from acute and convalescent COVID-19 was sourced from the United States, Italy and Spain. PBMCs, B-cell-depleted T cells, or T cells were the source of the cDNA or gDNA that made up the material.

This clone was found once. Data came from immunoSEQ multiplex PCR; TCRdb stores just in-frame clones and leaves some out. Of 210,000 or so clones listed, 84% are singletons. V shed 3 bases and J 1 base; nucleotides not matched to a gene: 2. This CDR3 is built from 16 residues. Germline V lookup: CDR1 SGHRS, CDR2 YFSETQ. The TCR sequence derives from a woman of 80 years or more with COVID-19, enrolled during active disease. The source material was peripheral blood. The V gene is TRBV5-1, the J gene TRBJ2-2, with 11 positions matching TRBD2. The CDR3 DNA is TGCGCCAGCAGCTCCCTAGCGGGAGGGAACACCGGGGAGCTGTTTTTT. Protein product: CASSSLAGGNTGELFF.